Each of the 16 T cell receptor beta chains below was sequenced from the same sample in a study of a mutant IDH1 vaccine in newly diagnosed glioma. For these TCRs, the target antigens are not known. Only in-frame clones appear in the TCRdb table, and some are missing; sequencing was by immunoSEQ multiplex PCR. The sample includes 25,000 to 35,000 clones, around 89% seen only once; the top ten take under 25%. Time point denoted: week 11, during vaccination. Alongside topical imiquimod, each dose of vaccine comprised 300 ug of mutant IDH1 20-mer peptide. Sequencing used PBMCs, obtained from a glioma patient whose treatment included an IDH1 peptide vaccine. The receptors stem from a man between 18 and 29 years old with glioma.

The chain is built from TRBV7-2 and TRBJ1-2; unclear D gene. V was trimmed by 1 base and J by 0 bases, leaving 9 bases between them. The CDR3 consists of 15 residues. Germline loops: CDR1 SGHTA, CDR2 FQGNSA. The CDR3 nucleotides read TGTGCCAGCAGCTTAGTTGGCTCCGCTAACTATGGCTACACCTTC. It encodes CASSLVGSANYGYTF. The variable domain in full, with the rest retrieved from reference TRBV7-2 and TRBJ1-2, is GAGVSQSPSNKVTEKGKDVELRCDPISGHTALYWYRQSLGQGLEFLIYFQGNSAPDKSGLPSDRFSAERTGGSVSTLTIQRTQQEDSAVYLCASSLVGSANYGYTFGSGTRLTVV.

This clone was seen a handful of times. This chain joins TRBV4-1 and TRBJ2-7, with 9 bases lining up with TRBD1. V shed 6 bases, J shed 0 bases, and the junction held 9 bases outside the gene matches. This CDR3 contains 16 residues. In germline, CDR1 is MGHRA, CDR2 YSYEKL. CDR3 amino acids: CASRVAGTGSSYEQYF. In DNA, the CDR3 is TGCGCCAGCAGGGTCGCCGGGACAGGGAGCTCCTACGAGCAGTACTTC.

This clone was picked up a small number of times. V gene TRBV29-1 combines with J gene TRBJ1-1; possibly TRBD1 for D (6 bases). Trimming pared 6 bases from V and 4 bases from J, leaving 21 bases between. This CDR3 is 15 amino acids long. Per the germline V gene, CDR1 is SQVTM and CDR2 is ANQGSEA. CDR3 residues: CSVRGGIGVSTEAFF. The CDR3 nucleotides read TGCAGCGTCCGGGGGGGCATTGGGGTAAGCACTGAAGCTTTCTTT.

The chain links TRBV27 to TRBJ2-3; 13 nucleotides agree with TRBD2. This CDR3 has 14 residues. The germline CDR1 and CDR2 sequences are MNHEY and SMNVEV (reference sequence). V dropped 7 bases and J dropped 4; count of bases not matched to a gene: 2. The CDR3 DNA reads TGTGCCAGCAAGACTAGCGGGAGGTCAGATACGCAGTATTTT. This codes for CASKTSGRSDTQYF.

The rearrangement joins TRBV4-2 to TRBJ2-1; no clear D gene. V lost 0 bases and J lost 5, with 11 bases in between. There are 15 residues in the CDR3. CDR1 LGHNA and CDR2 YNFKEQ come from the germline V gene. This CDR3 is CASSQDTVPDNEQFF. The DNA for the CDR3 is TGTGCCAGCAGCCAAGATACGGTCCCCGACAATGAGCAGTTCTTC.

This chain links TRBV7-2 with TRBJ1-1, with TRBD1 identical over 8 bases. The CDR3 consists of 13 residues. Losses at the gene ends were 2 bases for V and 11 bases for J; bases not matched to a gene: 7. From germline, CDR1 is SGHTA and CDR2 FQGNSA. CDR3 nucleotide sequence: TGTGCCAGCAGCTTACAGGGGGCTTCTCCCGCTTTCTTT. This gives the protein CASSLQGASPAFF.

The chain uses TRBV5-1 and TRBJ1-2; 7 nucleotides agree with TRBD1. With V trimmed by 2 bases and J by 4 bases, 8 bases remained unmatched. In germline, CDR1 is SGHRS, CDR2 YFSETQ. The CDR3 loop spans 15 amino acids. This CDR3 is CASSFPDRPSYGYTF. The CDR3 DNA reads as TGCGCCAGCAGCTTCCCGGACAGGCCGTCCTATGGCTACACCTTC.

The V and J genes are TRBV7-2 and TRBJ2-3; D ambiguous. Germline-derived CDR1 and CDR2 are SGHTA and FQGNSA. Trimming pared 4 bases from V and 2 bases from J, leaving 13 bases between. The CDR3 extends over 15 amino acids. CDR3 bases: TGTGCCAGCAGCTCCTTAGCCGCCCCCACAGATACGCAGTATTTT. Translated: CASSSLAAPTDTQYF.

The chain joins TRBV5-1 to TRBJ2-5, with D hard to call. CDR1 SGHRS and CDR2 YFSETQ come from the germline V gene. Trimming took 0 bases from V and 1 from J, leaving 4 bases between them. The CDR3 sequence is 13 residues long. The CDR3 here is CASSLAVQETQYF. In DNA form, the CDR3 reads TGCGCCAGCAGCTTGGCGGTCCAAGAGACCCAGTACTTC.

This rearrangement joins TRBV7-2 to TRBJ2-7; D gene unclear. The CDR3 consists of 12 residues. CDR1 is SGHTA, CDR2 FQGNSA, per germline. V was pared by 5 bases and J by 0 bases, with 5 bases between. The CDR3 nucleotides are TGTGCCAGCAGCGACATCTCCTACGAGCAGTACTTC. Translating it yields CASSDISYEQYF.

The chain is built from TRBV6-6 and TRBJ1-1; D gene unclear. Trimming removed 7 bases at V and 7 bases at J, with 16 bases between. CDR3 size: 13 residues. Germline-derived CDR1 and CDR2 are MNHNY and SVGAGI (reference sequence). The CDR3 bases are TGTGCCAGCATTACCCCGGGTACCCGTGAAGCTTTCTTT. Its protein is CASITPGTREAFF.

V gene TRBV6-6 combines with J gene TRBJ2-5, with a weak D call TRBD2 (5 bases). CDR3 length: 14 residues. Germline V gene data show CDR1 as MNHNY and CDR2 as SVGAGI (reference sequence). V lost 4 bases to trimming and J lost 0 bases, with 9 bases between them. CDR3 sequence: CASSSLEDQETQYF. In DNA form, the CDR3 reads TGTGCCAGCAGTTCACTAGAAGACCAAGAGACCCAGTACTTC.

The chain carries TRBV5-5 and TRBJ1-1; D is perhaps TRBD1 (5 bases). The V end was cut by 4 bases, the J end by 0 bases, with 10 bases between. Germline CDR1 SGHKS, CDR2 YYEKEE (reference sequence). This CDR3 is built from 14 residues. The chain's CDR3 is CASSRDWMNTEAFF. CDR3 bases: TGTGCCAGCAGCCGGGACTGGATGAACACTGAAGCTTTCTTT. Looking up the rest from reference TRBV5-5 and TRBJ1-1 gives the full variable domain: DAGVTQSPTHLIKTRGQQVTLRCSPISGHKSVSWYQQVLGQGPQFIFQYYEKEERGRGNFPDRFSARQFPNYSSELNVNALLLGDSALYLCASSRDWMNTEAFFGQGTRLTVV.

CDR3 amino acids: CAWSVTQATEAFF. CDR3 DNA: TGTGCCTGGAGTGTTACCCAGGCCACTGAAGCTTTCTTT. The chain is built from TRBV30 and TRBJ1-1; D gene uncertain. Germline-derived CDR1 and CDR2 are GTSNPN and SVGIG (reference sequence). This CDR3 region has 13 residues. Trimming stripped 0 bases from V and 4 bases from J, with 9 bases between.

This rearrangement joins TRBV18 to TRBJ1-2; D possibly corresponds to TRBD1 (5 bases). Trimming removed 4 bases at V and 2 bases at J, with 11 bases between. This CDR3 spans 14 amino acids. Germline-derived CDR1 and CDR2 are KGHSH and LQKENI. The CDR3 bases are TGTGCCAGCTCACGACAGACACGGAACTATGGCTACACCTTC. Its translation is CASSRQTRNYGYTF.

The CDR3 DNA follows: TGTGCCAGCAGCTTCGGGGGGGTAGGACGCACCGGGGAGCTGTTTTTT. Protein product: CASSFGGVGRTGELFF. The chain recombines TRBV9 with TRBJ2-2; 8 bases map to TRBD2. Unmatched junction bases numbered 9, after V lost 4 bases and J lost 4 bases. CDR1 is SGDLS and CDR2 is YYNGEE in the germline V gene. This CDR3 is 16 amino acids long. The variable domain in full, completed from reference TRBV9 and TRBJ2-2, reads DSGVTQTPKHLITATGQRVTLRCSPRSGDLSVYWYQQSLDQGLQFLIQYYNGEERAKGNILERFSAQQFPDLHSELNLSSLELGDSALYFCASSFGGVGRTGELFFGEGSRLTVL.